A single sample gave rise to the 8 T cell receptor beta chains below, sequenced in a study of CXCR3-negative and CXCR3-positive naive CD8 T cells (dated by TCRdb to about 2019). Paper-wide results and their limitations: Compared with CXCR3-negative naive cells, CXCR3-positive naive cells had TRB CDR3s with higher hydrophobicity (lower Kidera factor 4), lower energy, and higher strength and volume indices.

No antigen has been identified for these receptors. TCRdb lists the instrument as NextSeq 550. The Human TCR Profiling Kit (MiLaboratory) was used to prepare UMI-labeled 5' RACE TRB cDNA libraries. With the reads reprocessed by TCRdb, a single entry stands for each CDR3 protein sequence and no DNA is reported. This sample's listing comprises just under 90,000 distinct CDR3 sequences. The top ten hold less than 0.85% of the sample. The source material was naive CXCR3+ CD8+ T cells from blood. This sample's cell subset or site label indicates: CD45RO-CCR7+CD27+CD95- naive CD8+ T cells expressing CXCR3 (TNR3+). These receptors originate from a human donor in good health. Some clones in this sample may be carry-over from other donors' samples.

The genes are TRBV14 and TRBJ1-4. CDR1 is SGHDN, CDR2 FVKESK, per germline. This CDR3 is built from 15 residues. The CDR3 protein is CASSQRLPYREKLFF.

The V call is TRBV29-1, the J call TRBJ1-2. This CDR3 has 13 amino acids. Looked up from germline, CDR1 is SQVTM and CDR2 is ANQGSEA. The CDR3 loop is CSAGGGGRDGYTF. Complete variable domain (other parts from reference TRBV29-1 and TRBJ1-2): SAVISQKPSRDICQRGTSLTIQCQVDSQVTMMFWYRQQPGQSLTLIATANQGSEATYESGFVIDKFPISRPNLTFSTLTVSNMSPEDSSIYLCSAGGGGRDGYTFGSGTRLTVV.

J is TRBJ2-3 and V is TRBV9; as DNA is missing, the TRBD2 call by TCRdb cannot be tested. Per the germline V gene, CDR1 is SGDLS and CDR2 is YYNGEE. The CDR3 consists of 17 residues. CDR3 loop: CASSVGSTSRSTDTQYF. Looking up the rest from reference TRBV9 and TRBJ2-3 gives the full variable domain: DSGVTQTPKHLITATGQRVTLRCSPRSGDLSVYWYQQSLDQGLQFLIQYYNGEERAKGNILERFSAQQFPDLHSELNLSSLELGDSALYFCASSVGSTSRSTDTQYFGPGTRLTVL.

The rearrangement links TRBV7-6 to TRBJ1-3. The CDR3 is 17 residues long. Germline V lookup: CDR1 SGHVS, CDR2 FNYEAQ. This CDR3 is CASSSGAAYNFGNTIYF.

V is TRBV28 and J is TRBJ2-4; TCRdb indicates TRBD1, and absent DNA this call remains unverified. The germline V gene has CDR1 MDHEN and CDR2 SYDVKM. There are 14 residues in the CDR3. The CDR3 loop is CASRHSGEENIQYF.

The genes are TRBV5-5 and TRBJ2-7; absent DNA, TCRdb's TRBD2 call cannot be checked. The CDR3 is made up of 17 amino acids. The V gene's germline CDR1 is SGHKS and CDR2 YYEKEE (reference sequence). The chain's CDR3 is CASSASSGRIKAYEQYF.

Here the CDR3 reads CASSEWVGMNTEAFF. The V call is TRBV25-1, the J call TRBJ1-1. The V gene's germline CDR1 is MGHDK and CDR2 SYGVNS. The CDR3 is 15 residues long.

The J gene is TRBJ2-7, the V gene TRBV15; lacking DNA, the TRBD1 call made by TCRdb goes unchecked. CDR3 length equals 13 residues. Germline CDR1 is LNHNV and CDR2 is YYDKDF (reference sequence). This chain's CDR3 is CATSRGVSYEQYF.